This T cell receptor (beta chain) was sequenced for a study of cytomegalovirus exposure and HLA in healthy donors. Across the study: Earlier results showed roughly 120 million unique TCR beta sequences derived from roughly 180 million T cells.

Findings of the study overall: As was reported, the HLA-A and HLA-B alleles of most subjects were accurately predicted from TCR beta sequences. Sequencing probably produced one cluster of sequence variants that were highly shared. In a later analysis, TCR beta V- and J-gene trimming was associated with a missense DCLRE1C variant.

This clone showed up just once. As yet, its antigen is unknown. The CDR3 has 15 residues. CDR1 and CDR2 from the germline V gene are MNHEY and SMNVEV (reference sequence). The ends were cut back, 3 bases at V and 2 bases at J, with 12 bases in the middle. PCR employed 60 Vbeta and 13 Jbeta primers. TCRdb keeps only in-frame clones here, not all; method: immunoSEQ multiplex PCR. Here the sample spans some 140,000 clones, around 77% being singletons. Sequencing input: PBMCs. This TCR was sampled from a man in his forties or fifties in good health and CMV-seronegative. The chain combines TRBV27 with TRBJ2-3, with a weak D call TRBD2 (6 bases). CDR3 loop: CASSLRGPITDTQYF. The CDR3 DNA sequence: TGTGCCAGCAGTTTGCGGGGACCAATCACAGATACGCAGTATTTT.